This entry describes one T cell receptor beta chain. It has no known antigen specificity. Base qualities are not at hand, and no much larger clone is one base apart. These data are taken from a study of T cell responses to AZD1222 COVID-19 vaccine (dated by TCRdb to about 2021). Describing the broader study: TCR sequencing was performed for roughly 250 trial participants, of whom roughly 200 were given two doses of AZD1222 and about 25 were given two doses of MenACWY control vaccine. Trial participants were enrolled by age into subgroups of 18-55, 56-69 and 70-plus years, and around 150, 28 and 57 TCR-sequenced participants, respectively, were included in these subgroups.

The CDR3 regions of human TCRbeta chains were subjected to immunosequencing. Under the source paper's analysis protocol: Repertoire TCRs were matched against a reference library of SARS-CoV-2-specific TCRs generated with the MIRA antigen-specificity platform. Breadth was defined as the fraction of unique TCRs that were SARS-CoV-2-associated, and depth was defined as the fraction of total T cells that were SARS-CoV-2-associated. Each spike-specific TCR was assigned to its reactive spike region and to a CD4 or CD8 class using the MIRA data. Log10-transformed breadth and depth values were compared by one-way ANOVA with Sidak's multiple comparisons tests. TCRdb obtained this table from immuneACCESS and retained in-frame rearrangements with V and J assigned. These tables miss some clones; where compared with another copy, unresolved V genes account for less than half of the shortfall, and the remainder is unexplained. The DNA was the basis for D and trimming; V, J and clone size are from that table. This sample lists 78,000 or so clones; around 80% were detected once. The ten largest clones capture 40% to 55% of the sample.

The CDR3 sequence holds 12 residues, the cysteine and phenylalanine included. CDR3 DNA is the only sequence kept; it has 36 bases, read in frame from the first base. Trimming at the junction amounts to 7 bases on V and 6 bases on J, and the germline ends lie 12 bases apart. CDR1 and CDR2 were assigned from the germline V gene (reference sequence) as SEHNR and FQNEAQ. In light of the paper, this sample's time point label describes: about 28 days (+/-7) after the second vaccine dose. AZD1222 recipients given second doses at about 4 weeks or at about 12 weeks were pooled, since spike-specific TCR depth and breadth were not found to differ between the two schedules. Vaccinee samples were obtained from the UK trials COV001 and COV002, which included a single-blind randomized controlled phase 2/3 trial of AZD1222 (ChAdOx1 nCoV-19) in healthy adults. For TCRbeta chain sequencing, PBMC samples from trial participants were taken at day 0 and at day 28 after the second dose.

The paper's findings and limits, for the study overall: After two AZD1222 doses, both the breadth and the depth of spike-specific TCRs were significantly higher than at day 0 and than in MenACWY recipients. Conclusions about previously exposed vaccinees were limited because only a handful of AZD1222 recipients were SARS-CoV-2 seropositive at baseline. The vaccine-associated CD4 TCRs covered the entire spike protein, and the dominant responses fell in regions 160-218 and 743-854. Participants were mostly white British and included more females than males, and it was suggested by the authors that clonal diversity may have been underestimated. In the small 56-69-year group, the increase in depth fell short of significance, most likely because of low power. Reportedly, almost half of the unique spike-specific TCRs recognized epitopes lying outside the regions that are mutated in the B.1.351 and B.1.1.7 variants. Because no day 14 peak-response samples were available, the repertoires could be characterized only after the peak T cell response.

Sequenced material: peripheral blood, taken 28 days after the second AZD1222 dose. The chain is made from TRBV7-9 and TRBJ1-1; matching of 5 bases hints at TRBD1 as the D gene. The source is an adult who received the AZD1222 COVID-19 vaccine. The CDR3 in this case is CASTGDEAEAFF. The nucleotide sequence is given as TGTGCCAGCACGGGGGACGAGGCTGAAGCTTTCTTT.